A single sample is the source of the 5 T cell receptor beta chains below, sequenced in a study of blood T cell repertoires in COVID-19. Sequencing used immunoSEQ multiplex PCR; TCRdb keeps in-frame clones, though not all of them. The sample records just over 250,000 clones, about 88% being singletons. The sequenced sample was peripheral blood. These receptors all come from a man between 60 and 75 years old who had recovered from COVID-19.

The sample holds one count of this clone. The V call is TRBV29-1, the J call TRBJ2-1; the D is unclear. V shed 2 bases and J shed 5 bases, with 7 bases lying between them. Germline V gene data show CDR1 as SQVTM and CDR2 as ANQGSEA. The CDR3 runs 12 residues. In DNA form, the CDR3 reads TGCAGCGTTGAACACTATAACAATGAGCAGTTCTTC. This codes for CSVEHYNNEQFF.

The genes are TRBV3-1 (or the pseudogene TRBV3-2) and TRBJ2-3; TRBD2 might be the D (6 bases). Germline CDR1 LGHDT, CDR2 YNNKEL (reference sequence). V lost 1 base and J 1 base, leaving 12 bases between the germline ends. CDR3 length: 16 amino acids. CDR3 in DNA: TGTGCCAGCAGCCAAGTGGGTGCGGGGCGCACAGATACGCAGTATTTT. Protein product: CASSQVGAGRTDTQYF.

The V call is TRBV30, the J call TRBJ1-3, with TRBD1 identical over 8 bases. Germline V gives CDR1 GTSNPN, CDR2 SVGIG (reference sequence). CDR3 length: 13 residues. With 4 bases clipped from V and 9 bases from J, the junction kept 8 bases outside the gene matches. CDR3 sequence reads: CAWTTGGRLTIYF. The CDR3, as DNA: TGTGCCTGGACCACAGGGGGGCGCCTCACCATATATTTT.

The chain has TRBV5-1 and TRBJ2-7; TRBD1 aligns across 8 bases. The junction had 7 bases not matched to a gene; V was cut back by 2 bases and J by 3 bases. Looked up from germline, CDR1 is SGHRS and CDR2 is YFSETQ. The CDR3 loop spans 15 amino acids. CDR3 protein: CASSLPQGGVYEQYF. CDR3 sequence (DNA): TGCGCCAGCAGCTTACCACAGGGGGGCGTCTACGAGCAGTACTTC.

The chain uses TRBV27 and TRBJ2-7; maybe TRBD2 (5 bases). Per the germline V gene, CDR1 is MNHEY and CDR2 is SMNVEV (reference sequence). Trimming removed 3 bases from V and 5 bases from J, with 14 bases in between. CDR3 size: 14 residues. The CDR3 is CASSLGVQENEQYF. DNA of the CDR3: TGTGCCAGCAGTTTGGGAGTCCAGGAGAACGAGCAGTACTTC.